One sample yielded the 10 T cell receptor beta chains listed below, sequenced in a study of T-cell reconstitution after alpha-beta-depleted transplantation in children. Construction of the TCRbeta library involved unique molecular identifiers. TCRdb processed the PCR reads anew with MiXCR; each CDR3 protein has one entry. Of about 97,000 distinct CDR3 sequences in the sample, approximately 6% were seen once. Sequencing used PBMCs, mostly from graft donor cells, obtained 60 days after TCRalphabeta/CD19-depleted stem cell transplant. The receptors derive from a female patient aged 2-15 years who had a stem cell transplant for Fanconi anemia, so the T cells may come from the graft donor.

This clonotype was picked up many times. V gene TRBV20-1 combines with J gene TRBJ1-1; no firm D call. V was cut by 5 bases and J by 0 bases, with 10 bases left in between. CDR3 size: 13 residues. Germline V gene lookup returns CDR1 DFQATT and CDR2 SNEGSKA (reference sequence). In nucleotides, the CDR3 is TGCAGTGCTCCCCGACACTTGAACACTGAAGCTTTCTTT. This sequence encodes CSAPRHLNTEAFF.

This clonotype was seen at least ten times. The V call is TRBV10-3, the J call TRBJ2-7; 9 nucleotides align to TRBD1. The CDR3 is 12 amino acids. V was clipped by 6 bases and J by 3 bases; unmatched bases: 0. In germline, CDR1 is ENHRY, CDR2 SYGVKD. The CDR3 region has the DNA TGTGCCATCAGGACAGGGGGCTACGAGCAGTACTTC. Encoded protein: CAIRTGGYEQYF.

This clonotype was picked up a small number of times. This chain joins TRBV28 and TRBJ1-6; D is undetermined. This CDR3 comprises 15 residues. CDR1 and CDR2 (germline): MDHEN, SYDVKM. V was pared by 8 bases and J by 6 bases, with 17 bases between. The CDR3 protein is CASRTSRGINSPLHF. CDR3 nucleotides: TGTGCCAGCCGTACAAGTCGTGGGATTAATTCACCCCTCCACTTT. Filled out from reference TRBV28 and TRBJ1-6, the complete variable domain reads DVKVTQSSRYLVKRTGEKVFLECVQDMDHENMFWYRQDPGLGLRLIYFSYDVKMKEKGDIPEGYSVSREKKERFSLILESASTNQTSMYLCASRTSRGINSPLHFGNGTRLTVT.

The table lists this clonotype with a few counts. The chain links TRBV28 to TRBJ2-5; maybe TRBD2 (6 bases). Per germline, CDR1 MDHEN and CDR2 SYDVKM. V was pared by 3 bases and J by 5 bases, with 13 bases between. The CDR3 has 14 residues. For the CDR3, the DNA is TGTGCCAGCAGTTTCTTTGCTAGCGTGGAGACCCAGTACTTC. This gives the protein CASSFFASVETQYF.

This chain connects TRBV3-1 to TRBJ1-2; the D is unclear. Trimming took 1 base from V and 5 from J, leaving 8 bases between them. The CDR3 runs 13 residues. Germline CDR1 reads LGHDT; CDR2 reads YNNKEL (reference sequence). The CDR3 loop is CASSQVRKYGYTF. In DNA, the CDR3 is TGTGCCAGCAGCCAAGTGAGGAAGTATGGCTACACCTTC.

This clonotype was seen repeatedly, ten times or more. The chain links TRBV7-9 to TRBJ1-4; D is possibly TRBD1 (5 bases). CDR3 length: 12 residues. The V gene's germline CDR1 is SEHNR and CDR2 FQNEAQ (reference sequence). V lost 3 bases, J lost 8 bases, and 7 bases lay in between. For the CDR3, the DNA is TGTGCCAGCAGCTTGCGACAGGAAAAACTGTTTTTT. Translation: CASSLRQEKLFF.

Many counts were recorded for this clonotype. The CDR3, as DNA: TGTGCCAGCAGCGTAGCCGGGGGGACTAGCGGGAGCGGGGAGCTGTTTTTT. Translating it yields CASSVAGGTSGSGELFF. V is TRBV9 and J is TRBJ2-2; 14 positions agree with TRBD2. The CDR3 extends over 17 amino acids. Germline loops: CDR1 SGDLS, CDR2 YYNGEE. With V trimmed by 0 bases and J by 7 bases, 5 bases remained unmatched.

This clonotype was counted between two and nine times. The CDR3 sequence: CSVEGLPLTDTQYF. For the CDR3, the DNA is TGCAGCGTTGAAGGGCTACCGCTCACAGATACGCAGTATTTT. This chain uses TRBV29-1 with TRBJ2-3; D unresolved. Trimming removed 1 base at V and 2 bases at J, with 10 bases between. Per the germline V gene, CDR1 is SQVTM and CDR2 is ANQGSEA. The CDR3 is 14 amino acids.

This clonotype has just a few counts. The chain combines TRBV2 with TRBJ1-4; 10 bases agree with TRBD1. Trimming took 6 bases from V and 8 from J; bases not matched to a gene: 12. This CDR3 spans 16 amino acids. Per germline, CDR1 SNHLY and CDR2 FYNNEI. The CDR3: CASSDRGRGPYEKLFF. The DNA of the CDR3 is TGTGCCAGCAGCGACAGGGGGCGGGGGCCCTACGAAAAACTGTTTTTT.

The CDR3 is CASSQGLAGGSSGYF. In DNA, the CDR3 is TGTGCCAGCAGCCAAGGACTAGCGGGGGGGTCCTCGGGATACTTC. The chain couples TRBV3-1 to TRBJ2-5; 14 nucleotides align to TRBD2. This CDR3 is 15 amino acids long. CDR1 LGHDT and CDR2 YNNKEL come from the germline V gene (reference sequence). With 1 base clipped from V and 14 bases from J, the junction kept 9 bases outside the gene matches.